This TCR beta chain was sequenced for a study of PD-1 blockade in classical Hodgkin lymphoma. About the research overall: Intravenous delivery of nivolumab at 3 mg/kg to patients occurred every 2 weeks.

Clones were sequenced by immunoSEQ multiplex PCR, and TCRdb holds only the in-frame ones, with some missing. This sample carries some 14,000 clones, around 78% of them seen once, and the ten largest clones take roughly 23%. All patients relapsed after autologous stem cell transplantation, and brentuximab vedotin exposure varied. The patients, who had relapsed/refractory classical Hodgkin lymphoma, achieved best responses of complete response, partial response or progressive disease. Germline CDR1 reads SGHNT; CDR2 reads YENEEA. CDR3 size: 17 residues. The V end was cut by 8 bases, the J end by 3 bases, with 26 bases between.

This rearrangement joins TRBV11-3 to TRBJ2-7; D is perhaps TRBD1 (6 bases). The material was peripheral blood mononuclear cells (PBMCs), obtained before the second cycle of nivolumab. This receptor was obtained from a human donor with classical Hodgkin lymphoma. CDR3 sequence reads: CASGGDRIWRGGYEQYF. CDR3 bases: TGTGCCAGCGGAGGTGACAGGATCTGGAGAGGTGGCTACGAGCAGTACTTC.